This TCR beta chain is from a study of T cell responses to AZD1222 COVID-19 vaccine. Germline V CDR1 and CDR2: SGHRS, YFSETQ. The junction had 4 bases not matched to a gene; V was cut back by 7 bases and J by 3 bases. This CDR3 comprises 12 residues. TCRdb's table, derived via immunoSEQ multiplex PCR, lists solely in-frame clones and lacks some. The data hold roughly 140,000 clones, with around 90% observed a single time. Analyses pooled second doses at about 4 or about 12 weeks. The sequencing here drew on peripheral blood, taken 28 days after the second AZD1222 dose. This chain joins TRBV5-1 and TRBJ2-7; 7 bases are shared with TRBD2. The receptor was isolated from an adult who received the AZD1222 COVID-19 vaccine. The CDR3 sequence is CASRDYYYEQYF. CDR3 bases: TGCGCCAGCCGGGACTACTACTACGAGCAGTACTTC.